One and the same sample provided the 18 T cell receptor beta chains below, sequenced in a study of response to subunit inactivated influenza vaccine. Via MiXCR, TCRdb re-called the RT-PCR reads, giving one row per CDR3 protein. Altogether 600,000 to 850,000 distinct CDR3 sequences are present, 14% being singletons, with the ten largest covering 7.5% to 9%. The sequenced sample was PBMCs from blood, obtained 14 to 15 days before vaccination. These receptors were taken from a man in his fifties who received an inactivated influenza vaccine.

The CDR3 DNA sequence: TGCGCCAGCAGCCCGGAGGGATATGGAAACACCATATATTTT. Translated: CASSPEGYGNTIYF. The J gene is TRBJ1-3, the V gene TRBV5-1, with D unresolved. Trimming cost V 4 bases and J 3 bases, with 11 bases left between them. This CDR3 is built from 14 residues. The V gene's germline CDR1 is SGHRS and CDR2 YFSETQ.

V and J are TRBV7-9 and TRBJ1-1; D is unclear. Germline V lookup: CDR1 SEHNR, CDR2 FQNEAQ (reference sequence). V lost 0 bases, J lost 1 base, and 15 bases lay in between. The CDR3 is 17 amino acids. CDR3 nucleotides: TGTGCCAGCAGCTTAGCGGATGTGGGCAGGACGAACACTGAAGCTTTCTTT. Amino acids: CASSLADVGRTNTEAFF.

The chain uses TRBV2 and TRBJ2-7, with TRBD2 matching over 8 bases. The V and J ends lost 5 bases and 1 base, in that order; junction bases with no gene match: 4. The CDR3 sequence is 14 residues long. From germline, CDR1 is SNHLY and CDR2 FYNNEI. The CDR3 DNA reads TGTGCCAGCAGTTCCGGCGGGAGGTCCTACGAGCAGTACTTC. Amino acid sequence: CASSSGGRSYEQYF.

The genes are TRBV5-1 and TRBJ2-7; 7 bases line up with TRBD1. Germline CDR1 reads SGHRS; CDR2 reads YFSETQ. V dropped 0 bases and J dropped 5; count of bases not matched to a gene: 8. This CDR3 spans 15 amino acids. The CDR3 spells CASSLGQGGVHEQYF. The CDR3 coding sequence is TGCGCCAGCAGCTTGGGACAGGGTGGGGTACACGAGCAGTACTTC.

This clonotype has only a few counts. The chain combines TRBV12-3 or TRBV12-4 with TRBJ2-1; 8 bases match TRBD2. The junction had 14 bases not matched to a gene; V was cut back by 6 bases and J by 4 bases. The CDR3 is made up of 17 amino acids. The CDR3 loop reads CASSPYPAGELYNEQFF. The CDR3 DNA reads as TGTGCCAGCAGCCCCTACCCAGCGGGGGAGCTATACAATGAGCAGTTCTTC.

This clonotype was found a few times. The chain employs TRBV6-2 or TRBV6-3 and TRBJ2-4, with D hard to call. V was shortened by 10 bases and J by 6 bases, with 16 bases between the two germline ends. This CDR3 contains 13 residues. Looked up from germline, CDR1 is MNHEY and CDR2 is SVGEGT. The DNA of the CDR3 is TGTGCCACCCAAGAGGACGTTATAAACATTCAGTACTTC. It encodes CATQEDVINIQYF.

The genes are TRBV4-2 and TRBJ2-1; 9 bases are a match to TRBD1. The CDR3 has 16 amino acids. With 2 bases clipped from V and 7 bases from J, the junction kept 9 bases outside the gene matches. Germline values: CDR1 LGHNA, CDR2 YNFKEQ. In DNA form, the CDR3 reads TGTGCCAGCAGCCAACACCCGGGACAGGGATTGAATGAGCAGTTCTTC. It encodes CASSQHPGQGLNEQFF.

V and J are TRBV20-1 and TRBJ2-5, with 9 nucleotides matching TRBD1. CDR3 length: 15 residues. J lost 5 bases, V lost 2 bases, and 9 bases had no gene match. Germline loops: CDR1 DFQATT, CDR2 SNEGSKA (reference sequence). The CDR3 DNA reads as TGCAGTGCTAGAAGTTACACAGGGGGCAGGGAGACCCAGTACTTC. It yields the protein CSARSYTGGRETQYF.

This clonotype came up a few times. This sequence joins TRBV20-1 and TRBJ1-4; TRBD1 agrees at 7 bases. V shed 2 bases, J shed 5 bases, and the junction held 11 bases outside the gene matches. Per germline, CDR1 DFQATT and CDR2 SNEGSKA (reference sequence). There are 16 residues in the CDR3. The CDR3: CSARPIQGQRNEKLFF. The DNA of the CDR3 is TGCAGTGCTAGACCCATTCAGGGACAGCGGAATGAAAAACTGTTTTTT.

This clonotype was counted a few times. The chain is built from TRBV24-1 and TRBJ1-1; 7 nucleotides align to TRBD1. Germline V gene data show CDR1 as KGHDR and CDR2 as SFDVKD. V was pared by 5 bases and J by 3 bases, with 14 bases of the junction left unmatched. The length of the CDR3 is 17 residues. For the CDR3, the DNA is TGTGCCACCAGTGGCGGACGACAGGGCGGCCATGACACTGAAGCTTTCTTT. Its protein product is CATSGGRQGGHDTEAFF.

This clonotype was recorded many times. This chain links TRBV6-2 or TRBV6-3 with TRBJ2-3, with 7 bases fitting TRBD2. This CDR3 is built from 14 residues. The trim removed 5 bases at V and 13 bases at J, leaving 15 bases unmatched. Per germline, CDR1 MNHEY and CDR2 SVGEGT. CDR3 residues: CASSPLARFSPKYF. For the CDR3, the DNA is TGTGCCAGCAGTCCACTAGCGAGATTTAGCCCGAAGTATTTT.

The chain employs TRBV27 and TRBJ2-7, with 7 nucleotides matching TRBD1. Germline V gene sequence: CDR1 MNHEY, CDR2 SMNVEV (reference sequence). This CDR3 spans 13 amino acids. J was trimmed by 3 bases and V by 6 bases; bases with no gene match: 5. The CDR3 region has the DNA TGTGCCAGCAGACCGGGACAGTACTACGAGCAGTACTTC. This codes for CASRPGQYYEQYF.

This chain links TRBV11-2 with TRBJ2-7, with D possibly being TRBD1 (7 bases). V lost 4 bases, J lost 1 base, and 20 bases lay in between. CDR1 and CDR2 from the germline V gene are SGHAT and FQNNGV. The CDR3 loop spans 17 amino acids. CDR3 protein: CASSSAGQRQVSYEQYF. CDR3 nucleotides: TGTGCCAGCAGCTCCGCGGGACAGCGACAGGTTTCCTACGAGCAGTACTTC. Based on the CDR3 plus reference TRBV11-2 and TRBJ2-7, the full variable domain is EAGVAQSPRYKIIEKRQSVAFWCNPISGHATLYWYQQILGQGPKLLIQFQNNGVVDDSQLPKDRFSAERLKGVDSTLKIQPAKLEDSAVYLCASSSAGQRQVSYEQYFGPGTRLTVT.

A few counts support this clonotype. The genes are TRBV19 and TRBJ2-1; a possible D gene is TRBD1 (5 bases). The germline V gene has CDR1 LNHDA and CDR2 SQIVND (reference sequence). V was clipped by 4 bases and J by 5 bases, with 9 bases between them. The CDR3 runs 13 residues. The CDR3 reads CASSNRPNNEQFF. CDR3 nucleotides: TGTGCCAGTAGTAACAGGCCGAACAATGAGCAGTTCTTC.

This sequence joins TRBV5-1 and TRBJ2-7; D is possibly TRBD1 (6 bases). This CDR3 contains 19 residues. The germline V and J ends were trimmed by 0 bases and 1 base, with 23 bases remaining between them. CDR1 is SGHRS, CDR2 YFSETQ, per germline. Written as DNA, the CDR3 is TGCGCCAGCAGCTTGGCGGTCAGGGGTCCCACCGAAACATCCTACGAGCAGTACTTC. Its protein product is CASSLAVRGPTETSYEQYF.

The V gene is TRBV6-6, the J gene TRBJ1-5; the D gene is possibly TRBD1 (6 bases). V was trimmed by 9 bases and J by 2 bases, leaving 11 bases between them. CDR3 length: 13 residues. Germline CDR1 reads MNHNY; CDR2 reads SVGAGI (reference sequence). CDR3 region: CASTGTGNQPQHF. CDR3 DNA: TGTGCCAGTACAGGGACCGGCAATCAGCCCCAGCATTTT.

This clonotype was observed a few times. The J gene is TRBJ2-3, the V gene TRBV12-3 or TRBV12-4, with TRBD2 matching 7 bases. The CDR3 loop spans 14 amino acids. The J segment lost 0 bases and the V segment lost 7 bases, leaving 4 bases of the junction unmatched. In DNA form, the CDR3 reads TGTGCCAGCAATGTGGGGGGGAGCACAGATACGCAGTATTTT. This sequence encodes CASNVGGSTDTQYF.

The J gene is TRBJ1-2, the V gene TRBV28; 8 bases map to TRBD1. V was clipped by 2 bases and J by 8 bases; unmatched bases: 7. The CDR3 consists of 14 residues. The V gene's germline CDR1 is MDHEN and CDR2 SYDVKM. The CDR3 nucleotides are TGTGCCAGCAGTTTAGCCCGGACAGGGCGCGGCTACACCTTC. Translating it yields CASSLARTGRGYTF.